This TCR beta chain was observed in a study of T cell clonality in common variable immunodeficiency. Data came from immunoSEQ multiplex PCR; TCRdb stores just in-frame clones and leaves some out. Altogether about 42,000 clones were found in the sample, and no singletons occur. This clone was found many times. Its antigen remains unidentified. The read gets to within 3 residues of the CDR3 end, and the germline J gene fills in the rest. Germline V gives CDR1 SNHLY, CDR2 FYNNEI. Trimming removed 11 bases from V and 2 bases from J; junction bases left unmatched: 11. There are 17 residues in the CDR3. Donors gave about 5 to 8 ml heparinized peripheral whole blood. Study-level points and caveats: Repertoire-complication correlations in CVID were limited by patient heterogeneity. Reportedly, TCR beta sequences from common variable immunodeficiency showed fewer deletions and N-nucleotide insertions. CVID subjects showed higher TCRbeta clonality than healthy controls.

The sequenced sample was peripheral blood mononuclear cells. The chain couples TRBV2 to TRBJ2-2, with 13 positions matching TRBD2. The TCR was taken from a person aged 18 to 75 in good health. The CDR3 loop is CARYGTSGTINTGELFF. CDR3 bases read: TGTGCCCGCTATGGGACTAGCGGGACTATTAACACCGGGGAG.